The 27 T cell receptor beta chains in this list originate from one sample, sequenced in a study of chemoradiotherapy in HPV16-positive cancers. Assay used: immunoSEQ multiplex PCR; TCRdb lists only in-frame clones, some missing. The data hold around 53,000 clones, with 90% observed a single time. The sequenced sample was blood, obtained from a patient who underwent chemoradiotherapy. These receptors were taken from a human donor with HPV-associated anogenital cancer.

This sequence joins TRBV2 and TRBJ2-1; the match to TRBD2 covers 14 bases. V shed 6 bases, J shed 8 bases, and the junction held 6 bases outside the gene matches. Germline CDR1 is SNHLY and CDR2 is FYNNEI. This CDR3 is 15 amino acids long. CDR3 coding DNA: TGTGCCAGCAGGGCAGGACTAGCGGGAGGCTATGAGCAGTTCTTC. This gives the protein CASRAGLAGGYEQFF.

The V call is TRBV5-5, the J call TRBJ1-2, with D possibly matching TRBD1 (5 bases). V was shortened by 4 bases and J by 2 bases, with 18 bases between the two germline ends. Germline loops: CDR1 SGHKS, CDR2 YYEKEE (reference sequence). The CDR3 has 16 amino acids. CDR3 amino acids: CASSAVGQIGNYGYTF. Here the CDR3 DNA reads TGTGCCAGCAGCGCCGTGGGGCAGATAGGGAACTATGGCTACACCTTC. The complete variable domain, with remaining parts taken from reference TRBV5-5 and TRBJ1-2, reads DAGVTQSPTHLIKTRGQQVTLRCSPISGHKSVSWYQQVLGQGPQFIFQYYEKEERGRGNFPDRFSARQFPNYSSELNVNALLLGDSALYLCASSAVGQIGNYGYTFGSGTRLTVV.

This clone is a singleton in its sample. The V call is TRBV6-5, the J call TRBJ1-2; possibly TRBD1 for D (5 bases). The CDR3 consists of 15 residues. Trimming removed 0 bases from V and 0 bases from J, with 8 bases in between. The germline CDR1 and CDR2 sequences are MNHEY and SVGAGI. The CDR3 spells CASSYSQGANYGYTF. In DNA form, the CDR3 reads TGTGCCAGCAGTTACTCGCAGGGAGCTAACTATGGCTACACCTTC.

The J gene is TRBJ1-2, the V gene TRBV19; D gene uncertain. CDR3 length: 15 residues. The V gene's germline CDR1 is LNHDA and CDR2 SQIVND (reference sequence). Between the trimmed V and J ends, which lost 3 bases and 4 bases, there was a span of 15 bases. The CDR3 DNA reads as TGTGCCAGTAGTATGGGTGGGATGGTCCTCTATGGCTACACCTTC. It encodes CASSMGGMVLYGYTF.

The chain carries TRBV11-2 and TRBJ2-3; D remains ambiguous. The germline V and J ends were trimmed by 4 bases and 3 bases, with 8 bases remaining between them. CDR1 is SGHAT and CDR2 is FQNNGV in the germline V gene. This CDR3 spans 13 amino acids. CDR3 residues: CASSWTVTDTQYF. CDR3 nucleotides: TGTGCCAGCAGCTGGACGGTAACAGATACGCAGTATTTT. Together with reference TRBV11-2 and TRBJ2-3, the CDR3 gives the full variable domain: EAGVAQSPRYKIIEKRQSVAFWCNPISGHATLYWYQQILGQGPKLLIQFQNNGVVDDSQLPKDRFSAERLKGVDSTLKIQPAKLEDSAVYLCASSWTVTDTQYFGPGTRLTVL.

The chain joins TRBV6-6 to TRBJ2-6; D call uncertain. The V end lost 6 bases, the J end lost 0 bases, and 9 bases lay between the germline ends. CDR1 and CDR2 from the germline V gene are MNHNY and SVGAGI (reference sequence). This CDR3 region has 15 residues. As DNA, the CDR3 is TGTGCCAGCAGCTTCTACAGCTCTGGGGCCAACGTCCTGACTTTC. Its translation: CASSFYSSGANVLTF.

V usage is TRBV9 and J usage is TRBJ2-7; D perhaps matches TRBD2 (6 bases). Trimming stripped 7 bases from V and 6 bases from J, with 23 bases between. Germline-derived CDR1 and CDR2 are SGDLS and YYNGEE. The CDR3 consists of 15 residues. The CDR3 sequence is CASEGPLRGRTEQYF. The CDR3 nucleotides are TGTGCCAGCGAAGGGCCTCTGCGGGGACGAACCGAGCAGTACTTC.

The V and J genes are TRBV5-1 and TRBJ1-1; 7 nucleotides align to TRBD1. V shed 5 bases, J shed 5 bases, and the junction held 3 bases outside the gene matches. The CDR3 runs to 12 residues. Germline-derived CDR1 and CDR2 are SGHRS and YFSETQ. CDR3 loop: CASRQTGTEAFF. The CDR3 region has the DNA TGCGCCAGCAGACAGACAGGGACTGAAGCTTTCTTT.

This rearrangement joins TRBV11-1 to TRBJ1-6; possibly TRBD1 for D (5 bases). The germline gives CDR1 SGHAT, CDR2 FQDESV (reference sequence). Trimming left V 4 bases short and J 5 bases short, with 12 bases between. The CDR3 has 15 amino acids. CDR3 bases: TGTGCCAGCAGCTGGGGCGGGAACCATAATTCACCCCTCCACTTT. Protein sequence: CASSWGGNHNSPLHF.

The CDR3 region is CASSRVYEQYF. The DNA of the CDR3 is TGCGCCAGCAGTCGAGTCTACGAGCAGTACTTC. This chain connects TRBV23-1 to TRBJ2-7, with D uncertain. TRBV23-1 has ORF status, its function being uncertain. The CDR3 has 11 residues. Trimming took off 4 bases at V and 3 bases at J, with 4 bases between the two ends.

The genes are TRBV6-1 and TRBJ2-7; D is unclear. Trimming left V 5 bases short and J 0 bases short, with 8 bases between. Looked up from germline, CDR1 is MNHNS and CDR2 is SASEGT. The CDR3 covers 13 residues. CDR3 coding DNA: TGTGCCAGCAGTCGACCCGTCTCCTACGAGCAGTACTTC. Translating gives CASSRPVSYEQYF.

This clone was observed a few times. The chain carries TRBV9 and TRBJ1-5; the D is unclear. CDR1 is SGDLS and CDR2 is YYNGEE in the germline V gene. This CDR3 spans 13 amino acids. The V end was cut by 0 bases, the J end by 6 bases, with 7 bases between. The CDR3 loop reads CASSVEGSQPQHF. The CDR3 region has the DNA TGTGCCAGCAGCGTAGAAGGGAGTCAGCCCCAGCATTTT.

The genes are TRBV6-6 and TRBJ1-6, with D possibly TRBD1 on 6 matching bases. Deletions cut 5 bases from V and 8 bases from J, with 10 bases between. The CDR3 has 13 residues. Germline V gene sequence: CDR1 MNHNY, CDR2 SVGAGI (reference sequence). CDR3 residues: CASSGTSDSPLHF. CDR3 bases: TGTGCCAGCAGTGGGACAAGTGATTCACCCCTCCACTTT.

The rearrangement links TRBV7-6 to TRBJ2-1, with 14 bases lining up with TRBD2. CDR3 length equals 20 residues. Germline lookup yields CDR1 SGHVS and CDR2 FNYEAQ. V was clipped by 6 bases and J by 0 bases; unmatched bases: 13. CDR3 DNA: TGTGCCAGCAGTTCTCTCGAGGGACTAGCGGGAGTAGGCTCCTACAATGAGCAGTTCTTC. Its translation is CASSSLEGLAGVGSYNEQFF.

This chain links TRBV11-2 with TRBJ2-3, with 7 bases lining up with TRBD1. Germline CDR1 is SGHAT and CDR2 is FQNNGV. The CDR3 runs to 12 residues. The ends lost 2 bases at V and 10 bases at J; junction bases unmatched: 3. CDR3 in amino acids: CASSLRQGAQYF. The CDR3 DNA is TGTGCCAGCAGCTTACGACAGGGAGCGCAGTATTTT.

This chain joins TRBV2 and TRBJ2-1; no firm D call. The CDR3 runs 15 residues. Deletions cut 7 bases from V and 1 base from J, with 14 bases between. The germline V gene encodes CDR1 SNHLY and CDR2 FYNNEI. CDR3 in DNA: TGTGCCAGCACCTTTTCGGGTAGGTCCTACAATGAGCAGTTCTTC. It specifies CASTFSGRSYNEQFF.

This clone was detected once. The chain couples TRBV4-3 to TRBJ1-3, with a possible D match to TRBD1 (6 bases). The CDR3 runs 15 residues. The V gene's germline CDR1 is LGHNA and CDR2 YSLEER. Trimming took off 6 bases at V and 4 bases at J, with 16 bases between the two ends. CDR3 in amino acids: CASSPPGGRGNTIYF. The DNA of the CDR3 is TGCGCCAGCAGTCCCCCGGGGGGCCGCGGAAACACCATATATTTT.

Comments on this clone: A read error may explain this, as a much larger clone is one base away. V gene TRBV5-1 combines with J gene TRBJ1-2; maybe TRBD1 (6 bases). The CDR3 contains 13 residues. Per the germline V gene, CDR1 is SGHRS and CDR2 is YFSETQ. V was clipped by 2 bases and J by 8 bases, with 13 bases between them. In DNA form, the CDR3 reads TGCGCCAGCAGCTTCGCGGGGGGCGGCGGCTACACCTTC. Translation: CASSFAGGGGYTF.

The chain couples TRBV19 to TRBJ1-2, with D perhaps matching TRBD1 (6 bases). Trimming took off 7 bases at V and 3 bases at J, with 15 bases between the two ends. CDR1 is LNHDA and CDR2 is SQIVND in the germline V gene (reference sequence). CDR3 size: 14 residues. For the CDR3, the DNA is TGTGCCAGTAAAGGTCGGGGGGCCGACTATGGCTACACCTTC. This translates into CASKGRGADYGYTF. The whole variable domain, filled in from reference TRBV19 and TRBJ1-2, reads DGGITQSPKYLFRKEGQNVTLSCEQNLNHDAMYWYRQDPGQGLRLIYYSQIVNDFQKGDIAEGYSVSREKKESFPLTVTSAQKNPTAFYLCASKGRGADYGYTFGSGTRLTVV.

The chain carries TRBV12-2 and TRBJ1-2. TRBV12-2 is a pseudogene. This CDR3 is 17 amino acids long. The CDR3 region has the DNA TGTGCAAGTCGCTCTCTTCACCTTGGAACAGAGGGATCCGGCTACACCTTC. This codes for CASRSLHLGTEGSGYTF.

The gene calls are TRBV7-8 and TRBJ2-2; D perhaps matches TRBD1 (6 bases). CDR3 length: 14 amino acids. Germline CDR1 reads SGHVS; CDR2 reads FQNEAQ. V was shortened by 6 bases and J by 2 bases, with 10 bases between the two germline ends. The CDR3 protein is CASSEQGNTGELFF. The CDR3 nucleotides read TGTGCCAGCAGTGAACAGGGAAACACCGGGGAGCTGTTTTTT.

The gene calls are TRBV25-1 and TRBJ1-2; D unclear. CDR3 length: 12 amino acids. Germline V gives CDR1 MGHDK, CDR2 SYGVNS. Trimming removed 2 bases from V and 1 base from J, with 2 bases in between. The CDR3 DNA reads TGTGCCAGCAGTGAAATTAACTATGGCTACACCTTC. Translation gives CASSEINYGYTF.

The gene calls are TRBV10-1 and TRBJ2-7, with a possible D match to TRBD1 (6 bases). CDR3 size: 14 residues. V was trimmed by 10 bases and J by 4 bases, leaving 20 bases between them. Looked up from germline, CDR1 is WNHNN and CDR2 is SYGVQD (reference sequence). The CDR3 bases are TGCGCCAACCTCAAAGGGACAAGTCCATACGAGCAGTACTTC. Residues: CANLKGTSPYEQYF.

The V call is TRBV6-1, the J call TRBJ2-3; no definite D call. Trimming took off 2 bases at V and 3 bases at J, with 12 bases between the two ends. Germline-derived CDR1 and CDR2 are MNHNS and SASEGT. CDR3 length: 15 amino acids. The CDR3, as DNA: TGTGCCAGCAGTGAACTGTACTCAGGAACAGATACGCAGTATTTT. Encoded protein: CASSELYSGTDTQYF.

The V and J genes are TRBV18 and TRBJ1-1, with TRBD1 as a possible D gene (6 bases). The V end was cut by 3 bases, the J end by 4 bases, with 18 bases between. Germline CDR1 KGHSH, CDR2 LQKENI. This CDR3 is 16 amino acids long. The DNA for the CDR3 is TGTGCCAGCTCACCTCGGGACACTACCTGGGGCACTGAAGCTTTCTTT. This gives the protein CASSPRDTTWGTEAFF.

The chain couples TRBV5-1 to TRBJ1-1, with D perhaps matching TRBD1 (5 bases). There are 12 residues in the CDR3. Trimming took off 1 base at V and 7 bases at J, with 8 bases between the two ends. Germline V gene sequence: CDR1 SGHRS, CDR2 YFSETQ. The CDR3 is CASSLQGREAFF. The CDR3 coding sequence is TGCGCCAGCAGCTTGCAGGGTCGTGAAGCTTTCTTT.

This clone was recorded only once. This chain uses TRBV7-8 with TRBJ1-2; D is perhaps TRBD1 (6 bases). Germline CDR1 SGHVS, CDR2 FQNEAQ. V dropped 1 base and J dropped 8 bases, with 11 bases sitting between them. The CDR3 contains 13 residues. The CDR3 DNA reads TGTGCCAGCAGCTTAGTGCAGGGGAAGGGCTACACCTTC. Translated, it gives CASSLVQGKGYTF.